These 15 T cell receptor beta chains share one sample of origin, sequenced in a study of shared clonotypes between healthy human individuals. The protocol was immunoSEQ multiplex PCR, while the TCRdb copy is restricted to in-frame clones and leaves out a portion. The table has about 2 million clones, 85% to 95% seen once; the top ten hold 0.13%. The sequencing input was naive CD4+ T cells sorted from blood. Sample subset: CD45RA+ positively selected. Source of these receptors: a man in his late teens or twenties in good health.

The chain couples TRBV6-5 to TRBJ2-7; D unclear. The V end was cut by 6 bases, the J end by 3 bases, with 6 bases between. Germline V gene data show CDR1 as MNHEY and CDR2 as SVGAGI. The CDR3 has 11 residues. CDR3 protein: CASRTRYEQYF. In DNA, the CDR3 is TGTGCCAGCAGAACGCGCTACGAGCAGTACTTC.

V and J are TRBV5-1 and TRBJ2-1; D gene uncertain. Trimming stripped 0 bases from V and 4 bases from J, with 8 bases between. Germline V gene lookup returns CDR1 SGHRS and CDR2 YFSETQ. This CDR3 contains 14 residues. The CDR3 sequence: CASSLDPVYNEQFF. CDR3 DNA sequence: TGCGCCAGCAGCTTGGACCCAGTATACAATGAGCAGTTCTTC. Full variable domain (outside the CDR3, taken from reference TRBV5-1 and TRBJ2-1): KAGVTQTPRYLIKTRGQQVTLSCSPISGHRSVSWYQQTPGQGLQFLFEYFSETQRNKGNFPGRFSGRQFSNSRSEMNVSTLELGDSALYLCASSLDPVYNEQFFGPGTRLTVL.

The chain carries TRBV27 and TRBJ2-3; D call uncertain. Deletions cut 3 bases from V and 5 bases from J, with 3 bases between. There are 11 residues in the CDR3. Germline V gives CDR1 MNHEY, CDR2 SMNVEV (reference sequence). The CDR3 loop reads CASSFLDTQYF. The CDR3 DNA is TGTGCCAGCAGTTTCCTAGATACGCAGTATTTT.

J is TRBJ2-1 and V is TRBV18; 7 nucleotides line up with TRBD1. V was pared by 3 bases and J by 1 base, with 9 bases of the junction left unmatched. Per germline, CDR1 KGHSH and CDR2 LQKENI. This CDR3 is 17 amino acids long. CDR3 coding DNA: TGTGCCAGCTCACCCGAATCCCCGGGACAGTCCTACAATGAGCAGTTCTTC. Protein sequence: CASSPESPGQSYNEQFF.

The chain recombines TRBV18 with TRBJ2-1; 7 bases are shared with TRBD2. The J segment lost 5 bases and the V segment lost 0 bases, leaving 13 bases of the junction unmatched. Germline V lookup: CDR1 KGHSH, CDR2 LQKENI. This CDR3 contains 18 residues. The CDR3 region has the DNA TGTGCCAGCTCACCACCGGTGGGCGGGAGCGATGTTCACAATGAGCAGTTCTTC. Translation: CASSPPVGGSDVHNEQFF.

The rearrangement uses TRBV27 and TRBJ1-2, with D possibly matching TRBD1 (5 bases). CDR1 is MNHEY and CDR2 is SMNVEV in the germline V gene (reference sequence). The V and J ends lost 4 bases and 4 bases respectively, with 13 bases between them. The CDR3 contains 14 residues. The CDR3 spells CASSSTGRVYGYTF. CDR3 sequence (DNA): TGTGCCAGCAGTTCAACGGGGCGAGTCTATGGCTACACCTTC.

This rearrangement joins TRBV7-9 to TRBJ2-1, with a weak D call TRBD1 (7 bases). This CDR3 is built from 15 residues. Trimming left V 4 bases short and J 5 bases short, with 15 bases between. CDR1 and CDR2 (germline): SEHNR, FQNEAQ (reference sequence). CDR3 bases: TGTGCCAGCAGCTCCCAGGGGGGTAGGGACAATGAGCAGTTCTTC. It specifies CASSSQGGRDNEQFF.

This chain links TRBV6-5 with TRBJ1-2; TRBD1 matches at 10 bases. The germline V gene has CDR1 MNHEY and CDR2 SVGAGI. V was pared by 4 bases and J by 6 bases, with 5 bases of the junction left unmatched. The CDR3 extends over 14 amino acids. The CDR3 coding sequence is TGTGCCAGCAGTTCGACAGGGGGCCGGCATGGCTACACCTTC. Encoded protein: CASSSTGGRHGYTF.

The CDR3 nucleotides read TGCGCCAGCAGCCGAACAACCGGGACAGGCGTCTCAGGGGACACTGAAGCTTTCTTT. This translates into CASSRTTGTGVSGDTEAFF. This chain connects TRBV4-1 to TRBJ1-1; 8 bases map to TRBD1. This CDR3 is 19 amino acids long. Trimming cost V 4 bases and J 3 bases; bases outside gene matches: 19. From germline, CDR1 is MGHRA and CDR2 YSYEKL.

The rearrangement links TRBV30 to TRBJ2-3; 8 bases map to TRBD1. V gave up 2 bases and J gave up 2 bases; unmatched junction bases: 6. This CDR3 contains 15 residues. The germline V gene has CDR1 GTSNPN and CDR2 SVGIG (reference sequence). CDR3 coding DNA: TGTGCCTGGAGTCCGGACAGGGCTTTCACAGATACGCAGTATTTT. This encodes CAWSPDRAFTDTQYF. Filled out from reference TRBV30 and TRBJ2-3, the complete variable domain reads SQTIHQWPATLVQPVGSPLSLECTVEGTSNPNLYWYRQAAGRGLQLLFYSVGIGQISSEVPQNLSASRPQDRQFILSSKKLLLSDSGFYLCAWSPDRAFTDTQYFGPGTRLTVL.

The chain couples TRBV30 to TRBJ1-3; D is unclear. Germline V gene sequence: CDR1 GTSNPN, CDR2 SVGIG (reference sequence). Between the trimmed V and J ends, which lost 1 base and 2 bases, there was a span of 9 bases. The CDR3 has 14 residues. CDR3 in amino acids: CAWSGGEPGNTIYF. CDR3 DNA sequence: TGTGCCTGGAGTGGCGGTGAGCCTGGAAACACCATATATTTT.

The sample holds one count of this clone. A far larger clone differs by one base, so this is likely a read error. The chain has TRBV30 and TRBJ1-1, with D possibly TRBD1 on 5 matching bases. The length of the CDR3 is 10 residues. Germline CDR1 reads GTSNPN; CDR2 reads SVGIG (reference sequence). CDR3 bases: TGTGCCTGGAAAAGGGGTGCAGCTCTCTTT. Translation gives CAWKRGAALF.

This chain connects TRBV7-2 to TRBJ2-3; no definite D call. This CDR3 is built from 14 residues. CDR1 is SGHTA, CDR2 FQGNSA, per germline. Trimming took 2 bases from V and 1 from J, leaving 7 bases between them. The CDR3 is CASSLKMGTDTQYF. Written as DNA, the CDR3 is TGTGCCAGCAGCTTAAAGATGGGCACAGATACGCAGTATTTT. Based on the CDR3 plus reference TRBV7-2 and TRBJ2-3, the full variable domain is GAGVSQSPSNKVTEKGKDVELRCDPISGHTALYWYRQSLGQGLEFLIYFQGNSAPDKSGLPSDRFSAERTGGSVSTLTIQRTQQEDSAVYLCASSLKMGTDTQYFGPGTRLTVL.

This clone was observed once. The chain combines TRBV27 with TRBJ2-7, with D possibly being TRBD1 or TRBD2 (5 bases each). The CDR3 spans 16 residues. Per the germline V gene, CDR1 is MNHEY and CDR2 is SMNVEV (reference sequence). V lost 4 bases and J 3 bases, leaving 19 bases between the germline ends. CDR3 residues: CASSYTFTGPYYEQYF. The CDR3 nucleotides are TGTGCCAGCAGTTACACCTTTACGGGACCGTACTACGAGCAGTACTTC.

CDR3 sequence reads: CASFDGGDNQRNYEQYF. CDR3 bases: TGCGCCAGCTTTGATGGCGGGGACAACCAACGCAACTACGAGCAGTACTTC. The chain has TRBV5-1 and TRBJ2-7; D is possibly TRBD1 or TRBD2 (6 bases each). The CDR3 extends over 17 amino acids. The V and J ends lost 7 bases and 3 bases respectively, with 26 bases between them. The germline V gene encodes CDR1 SGHRS and CDR2 YFSETQ.